These 25 T cell receptor beta chains were all obtained from the same sample, sequenced in a study of blood T cell repertoires in COVID-19. Repertoires were generated with immunoSEQ multiplex PCR, while TCRdb's copy carries only in-frame clones and drops some. The sample lists 130,000 to 150,000 clones; approximately 87% were seen once. The sequenced material came from peripheral blood. These receptors originate from a man at least 80 years old with acute or convalescent COVID-19.

The chain employs TRBV2 and TRBJ2-3, with 8 bases identical to TRBD1. The CDR3 consists of 20 residues. In germline, CDR1 is SNHLY, CDR2 FYNNEI. The V gene end was trimmed by 6 bases and the J gene end by 2 bases; junction bases not matched to a gene: 22. The CDR3 DNA sequence: TGTGCCAGCAGCGGGTTCGGACAGGGAAAGGCTTTTCGAAACACAGATACGCAGTATTTT. It is translated as CASSGFGQGKAFRNTDTQYF.

V and J are TRBV27 and TRBJ2-5, with 9 nucleotides matching TRBD2. With V trimmed by 2 bases and J by 5 bases, 6 bases remained unmatched. CDR3 size: 15 residues. From germline, CDR1 is MNHEY and CDR2 SMNVEV (reference sequence). CDR3 region: CASSLRGRADETQYF. DNA of the CDR3: TGTGCCAGCAGTTTACGCGGGAGGGCTGATGAGACCCAGTACTTC.

This chain links TRBV7-9 with TRBJ1-2; D remains unclear. V was clipped by 5 bases and J by 7 bases, with 17 bases between them. Germline V lookup: CDR1 SEHNR, CDR2 FQNEAQ (reference sequence). CDR3 length: 14 amino acids. CDR3 nucleotides: TGTGCCAGCAGCCACCCTCAAACAGCGGGTGGCTACACCTTC. This translates into CASSHPQTAGGYTF.

This clone was seen a few times. This chain uses TRBV5-1 with TRBJ1-2; 11 nucleotides align to TRBD1. The CDR3 sequence is 20 residues long. The junction had 17 bases not matched to a gene; V was cut back by 0 bases and J by 4 bases. Germline CDR1 SGHRS, CDR2 YFSETQ. The CDR3 bases are TGCGCCAGCAGCTTGGACGGGACAGGGGGGACCCGCTCTAAATTCTATGGCTACACCTTC. The encoded protein is CASSLDGTGGTRSKFYGYTF.

V is TRBV7-6 and J is TRBJ1-5; perhaps TRBD1 as D (5 bases). Germline V lookup: CDR1 SGHVS, CDR2 FNYEAQ. The CDR3 spans 17 residues. V lost 2 bases and J lost 0, with 14 bases in between. CDR3 residues: CASSLIGGRYSNQPQHF. The DNA for the CDR3 is TGTGCCAGCAGCTTAATTGGGGGGAGATATAGCAATCAGCCCCAGCATTTT.

V and J are TRBV3-1 (or the pseudogene TRBV3-2) and TRBJ2-1; no reliable D call. The CDR3 covers 15 residues. In germline, CDR1 is LGHDT, CDR2 YNNKEL (reference sequence). V was shortened by 1 base and J by 3 bases, with 10 bases between the two germline ends. The CDR3 nucleotides read TGTGCCAGCAGCCAAGGGCGGTCCCTCTACAATGAGCAGTTCTTC. Its translation: CASSQGRSLYNEQFF.

The chain is built from TRBV19 and TRBJ2-3, with TRBD2 as a possible D gene (6 bases). The CDR3 has 14 residues. Germline CDR1 and CDR2: LNHDA and SQIVND (reference sequence). V gave up 3 bases and J gave up 2 bases, with 9 bases separating them. In nucleotides, the CDR3 is TGTGCCAGTAGTATGACTAGTTCCACAGATACGCAGTATTTT. Protein sequence: CASSMTSSTDTQYF.

The rearrangement joins TRBV7-2 to TRBJ2-2, with a tentative D call TRBD1 (5 bases). Deletions cut 2 bases from V and 5 bases from J, with 12 bases between. The CDR3 loop spans 15 amino acids. Germline V lookup: CDR1 SGHTA, CDR2 FQGNSA. CDR3 loop: CASSLTGDRTGELFF. CDR3 sequence (DNA): TGTGCCAGCAGCTTAACGGGTGACAGAACCGGGGAGCTGTTTTTT.

J is TRBJ1-4 and V is TRBV5-4, with D tentatively TRBD1 (6 bases). Between the trimmed V and J ends, which lost 2 bases and 5 bases, there was a span of 10 bases. This CDR3 spans 14 amino acids. Germline V gene data show CDR1 as SGHNT and CDR2 as YYREEE (reference sequence). The CDR3 region has the DNA TGTGCCAGCAGCTTAGAAGGGGGAAATGAAAAACTGTTTTTT. Protein sequence: CASSLEGGNEKLFF.

This chain uses TRBV5-1 with TRBJ2-7; D might be TRBD2 (5 bases). The CDR3 totals 15 residues. Germline V CDR1 and CDR2: SGHRS, YFSETQ. Between the trimmed V and J ends, which lost 0 bases and 4 bases, there was a span of 14 bases. CDR3 nucleotide sequence: TGCGCCAGCAGCTTGGGACCAATGAGGGCTTACGAGCAGTACTTC. Protein sequence: CASSLGPMRAYEQYF.

The chain is built from TRBV3-1 (or the pseudogene TRBV3-2) and TRBJ1-6, with 9 bases fitting TRBD1. The CDR3 is 16 residues long. The J segment lost 5 bases and the V segment lost 4 bases, leaving 6 bases of the junction unmatched. Germline V CDR1 and CDR2: LGHDT, YNNKEL (reference sequence). CDR3 sequence: CASSLSGTGNNSPLHF. CDR3 nucleotide sequence: TGTGCCAGCAGCCTATCGGGGACAGGGAATAATTCACCCCTCCACTTT.

This chain links TRBV15 with TRBJ1-5, with 7 bases matching TRBD1. This CDR3 spans 17 amino acids. With V trimmed by 2 bases and J by 5 bases, 12 bases remained unmatched. Germline V lookup: CDR1 LNHNV, CDR2 YYDKDF (reference sequence). CDR3 residues: CATSRQDRAPSHQPQHF. The CDR3 DNA is TGTGCCACCAGCAGACAAGACAGGGCACCCTCCCATCAGCCCCAGCATTTT. Full variable domain (rest looked up from reference TRBV15 and TRBJ1-5): DAMVIQNPRYQVTQFGKPVTLSCSQTLNHNVMYWYQQKSSQAPKLLFHYYDKDFNNEADTPDNFQSRRPNTSFCFLDIRSPGLGDTAMYLCATSRQDRAPSHQPQHFGDGTRLSIL.

The gene calls are TRBV5-6 and TRBJ1-6; D is unclear. The V end was cut by 3 bases, the J end by 0 bases, with 10 bases between. This CDR3 comprises 16 residues. Germline V CDR1 and CDR2: SGHDT, YYEEEE. CDR3 sequence reads: CASSSGRSSYNSPLHF. The CDR3 nucleotides read TGTGCCAGCAGCTCAGGCAGAAGCTCCTATAATTCACCCCTCCACTTT. The variable domain in full, with the rest retrieved from reference TRBV5-6 and TRBJ1-6, is DAGVTQSPTHLIKTRGQQVTLRCSPKSGHDTVSWYQQALGQGPQFIFQYYEEEERQRGNFPDRFSGHQFPNYSSELNVNALLLGDSALYLCASSSGRSSYNSPLHFGNGTRLTVT.

The chain recombines TRBV5-1 with TRBJ1-1; the match to TRBD1 covers 9 bases. The germline gives CDR1 SGHRS, CDR2 YFSETQ. The ends lost 4 bases at V and 3 bases at J; junction bases unmatched: 7. The CDR3 is made up of 15 amino acids. CDR3 protein: CASSTGQGTHTEAFF. The CDR3 DNA sequence: TGCGCCAGCAGCACGGGACAGGGAACACACACTGAAGCTTTCTTT.

The chain uses TRBV10-3 and TRBJ1-2, with 10 bases that match TRBD1. The length of the CDR3 is 19 residues. The trim removed 2 bases at V and 0 bases at J, leaving 12 bases unmatched. Germline V lookup: CDR1 ENHRY, CDR2 SYGVKD. In DNA form, the CDR3 reads TGTGCCATCAGTGAGCCTGACCGGGACAGGGGTTCTGCTAACTATGGCTACACCTTC. It specifies CAISEPDRDRGSANYGYTF.

The genes are TRBV21-1 and TRBJ1-5; TRBD1 reflects the table's D call only, with no check against the DNA. TRBV21-1 is a pseudogene locus. This CDR3 comprises 16 residues. CDR3 sequence (DNA): TGTGCCAGCAGCAGGGACATATTAACCAGCAATCAGCCCCAGCATTTT. Its translation: CASSRDILTSNQPQHF.

The chain links TRBV5-1 to TRBJ1-1; no clear D gene. Between the trimmed V and J ends, which lost 0 bases and 0 bases, there was a span of 6 bases. The germline V gene has CDR1 SGHRS and CDR2 YFSETQ. This CDR3 spans 14 amino acids. The CDR3 DNA reads as TGCGCCAGCAGCTTGGAGCTCCTGAACACTGAAGCTTTCTTT. This sequence encodes CASSLELLNTEAFF.

The chain employs TRBV6-6 and TRBJ2-5; 7 bases agree with TRBD2. Unmatched junction bases numbered 4, after V lost 7 bases and J lost 2 bases. The CDR3 has 13 residues. Germline CDR1 reads MNHNY; CDR2 reads SVGAGI (reference sequence). The CDR3 loop reads CASTPAGQETQYF. CDR3 coding DNA: TGTGCCAGCACCCCAGCGGGGCAAGAGACCCAGTACTTC.

The CDR3 region is CASSIDKQGVGYNEQFF. CDR3 nucleotides: TGTGCCAGTAGTATAGACAAACAGGGAGTAGGCTACAATGAGCAGTTCTTC. The chain recombines TRBV19 with TRBJ2-1; D possibly corresponds to TRBD1 (6 bases). CDR1 and CDR2 from the germline V gene are LNHDA and SQIVND (reference sequence). The V end was cut by 0 bases, the J end by 3 bases, with 15 bases between. This CDR3 is built from 17 residues. Filled out from reference TRBV19 and TRBJ2-1, the complete variable domain reads DGGITQSPKYLFRKEGQNVTLSCEQNLNHDAMYWYRQDPGQGLRLIYYSQIVNDFQKGDIAEGYSVSREKKESFPLTVTSAQKNPTAFYLCASSIDKQGVGYNEQFFGPGTRLTVL.

J is TRBJ1-6 and V is TRBV11-2, with D tentatively TRBD1 (6 bases). Trimming removed 5 bases at V and 4 bases at J, with 15 bases between. The CDR3 runs 16 residues. Germline values: CDR1 SGHAT, CDR2 FQNNGV. CDR3 nucleotide sequence: TGTGCCAGCAGCGAACAGGGCCCGGGGTATAATTCACCCCTCCACTTT. Translation: CASSEQGPGYNSPLHF.

This clone was counted a single time. The chain is built from TRBV30 and TRBJ2-1; TRBD2 agrees at 7 bases. This CDR3 comprises 14 residues. Unmatched junction bases numbered 5, after V lost 4 bases and J lost 2 bases. Germline V gene data show CDR1 as GTSNPN and CDR2 as SVGIG (reference sequence). Here the CDR3 reads CAWKEAGAYNEQFF. CDR3 in DNA: TGTGCCTGGAAGGAGGCGGGAGCCTACAATGAGCAGTTCTTC. Variable domain in full (rest from reference TRBV30 and TRBJ2-1): SQTIHQWPATLVQPVGSPLSLECTVEGTSNPNLYWYRQAAGRGLQLLFYSVGIGQISSEVPQNLSASRPQDRQFILSSKKLLLSDSGFYLCAWKEAGAYNEQFFGPGTRLTVL.

The rearrangement joins TRBV5-1 to TRBJ2-1; D perhaps matches TRBD2 (6 bases). Germline V gene lookup returns CDR1 SGHRS and CDR2 YFSETQ. Trimming removed 0 bases at V and 5 bases at J, with 18 bases between. This CDR3 comprises 17 residues. CDR3 in DNA: TGCGCCAGCAGCTTGGTGGCAGGGTTACGGGAGAACAATGAGCAGTTCTTC. Translated: CASSLVAGLRENNEQFF.

The chain employs TRBV3-1 (or the pseudogene TRBV3-2) and TRBJ1-3, with D hard to call. Germline V lookup: CDR1 LGHDT, CDR2 YNNKEL (reference sequence). V was shortened by 1 base and J by 2 bases, with 6 bases between the two germline ends. This CDR3 has 14 residues. The CDR3 protein is CASSQVAAGNTIYF. DNA for the CDR3: TGTGCCAGCAGCCAAGTAGCCGCTGGAAACACCATATATTTT.

The chain links TRBV7-9 to TRBJ2-1; D is perhaps TRBD1 (6 bases). Between the trimmed V and J ends, which lost 5 bases and 9 bases, there was a span of 11 bases. The CDR3 covers 12 residues. The germline V gene encodes CDR1 SEHNR and CDR2 FQNEAQ (reference sequence). The CDR3 sequence is CASSMQGFEQFF. The CDR3, as DNA: TGTGCCAGCAGCATGCAGGGGTTTGAGCAGTTCTTC. Full variable domain (missing parts from reference TRBV7-9 and TRBJ2-1): DTGVSQNPRHKITKRGQNVTFRCDPISEHNRLYWYRQTLGQGPEFLTYFQNEAQLEKSRLLSDRFSAERPKGSFSTLEIQRTEQGDSAMYLCASSMQGFEQFFGPGTRLTVL.

The chain couples TRBV5-1 to TRBJ1-4; 9 bases map to TRBD1. The germline CDR1 and CDR2 sequences are SGHRS and YFSETQ. This CDR3 contains 14 residues. Trimming at V came to 4 bases and at J to 8 bases, leaving 6 bases not matched to a gene. CDR3 sequence reads: CASSNRDRAEKLFF. DNA for the CDR3: TGCGCCAGCAGCAACCGGGACAGGGCCGAAAAACTGTTTTTT.